This T cell receptor (beta chain) was captured in a study of T cells in Graves' hyperthyroidism and ophthalmopathy. The wider study: The blood sample was taken at first diagnosis, before treatment began.

The V gene lost 6 bases and the J gene lost 2 bases, with 14 bases spanning the gap. In germline, CDR1 is MNHEY, CDR2 SVGEGT. The CDR3 is 15 residues long. In regard to this clonotype: Antigen: not known.

Amplified TCR beta CDR3 regions derived from RNA transcripts. A set of HTBI primers served as the primers for a first-round RT-PCR of the TCR CDR3. One entry per CDR3 protein, called by TCRdb with MiXCR from the multiplex PCR reads. The table has some 530,000 distinct CDR3 sequences, around a fifth seen once; the top ten hold about half. Under 3 months was the duration of disease in ophthalmopathy patients, who also had a Clinical Activity Score of at least 3 and a NOSPECS grade of at least 4. Any patient presenting with uncontrolled infection, other autoimmune disease, pregnancy or lactation was left out. Study outcomes and limitations: Prediction of ophthalmopathy progression came a median around 7.1 months pre-onset.

The sequencing input was blood. The sequence was obtained from a woman in her 70s with Graves' ophthalmopathy. The rearrangement uses TRBV6-2 or TRBV6-3 and TRBJ2-1; D is unclear. The CDR3 nucleotides read TGTGCCAGCAGCTCCAAGAGGCTCCCCTACAATGAGCAGTTCTTC. It codes for CASSSKRLPYNEQFF.